Listed below are T cell receptor beta chains from one sample, sequenced in a study of siplizumab effects on memory and regulatory T cells. The protocol was immunoSEQ multiplex PCR, while the TCRdb copy is restricted to in-frame clones and leaves out a portion. The sample has some 100,000 clones, approximately 94% seen once. Sequenced: non-Treg CD4+ T cells sorted from blood. Receptor source: a human donor in good health. CDR3s include the opening cysteine and the closing phenylalanine or tryptophan. The D gene is left open where the match is weak. Not all rows give a size; the values are once, few, many and, for expanded clones, a class.

D,V,J,size,CDR3,DNA
TRBD2,TRBV6-4,TRBJ2-3,NA,CASRLAAGGVDTQYF,TGTGCCAGTCGCCTGGCAGCGGGAGGAGTAGATACGCAGTATTTT
NA,TRBV21-1,TRBJ2-2,NA,CASSKMARRVTGELFF,TGTGCCAGCAGCAAAATGGCGAGACGGGTCACCGGGGAGCTGTTTTTT
NA,TRBV4-2,TRBJ2-5,NA,CASSQVGFETQYF,TGTGCCAGCAGCCAAGTGGGGTTTGAGACCCAGTACTTC
NA,TRBV29-1,TRBJ2-2,NA,CSVRRQTNTGELFF,TGCAGCGTTAGGAGGCAGACGAACACCGGGGAGCTGTTTTTT
TRBD1,TRBV2,TRBJ2-2,NA,CASSGDRGTGELFF,TGTGCCAGCAGTGGAGACAGGGGGACCGGGGAGCTGTTTTTT
NA,TRBV11-2,TRBJ2-4,NA,CASSLAGAKNIQYF,TGTGCCAGCAGCTTAGCCGGAGCCAAAAACATTCAGTACTTC
TRBD1,TRBV9,TRBJ1-3,NA,CASSVEGQGPSGNTIYF,TGTGCCAGCAGCGTAGAGGGACAGGGGCCCTCTGGAAACACCATATATTTT
NA,TRBV5-4,TRBJ2-1,NA,CASSLSSGQSYNEQFF,TGTGCCAGCAGCTTGAGTTCGGGTCAATCCTACAATGAGCAGTTCTTC
NA,TRBV2,TRBJ2-5,NA,CASSGQYQETQYF,TGTGCCAGCAGTGGCCAGTATCAAGAGACCCAGTACTTC
NA,TRBV29-1,TRBJ1-2,NA,CCAGSDYGYTF,TGCTGTGCGGGCTCGGACTATGGCTACACCTTC
NA,TRBV7-2,TRBJ2-2,few,CASSQDPGAAGELFF,TGTGCCAGCAGTCAAGACCCGGGAGCGGCCGGGGAGCTGTTTTTT
NA,TRBV28,TRBJ1-5,once,CASSLVSNQPQHF,TGTGCCAGCAGCCTCGTGAGCAATCAGCCCCAGCATTTT
NA,TRBV7-9,TRBJ2-5,NA,CASSLRQQETQYF,TGTGCCAGCAGCTTAAGACAGCAAGAGACCCAGTACTTC
NA,TRBV9,TRBJ2-3,NA,CASSHRWATDTQYF,TGTGCCAGCAGCCATCGGTGGGCCACAGATACGCAGTATTTT
NA,TRBV18,TRBJ1-3,NA,CASSPPVGLSGNTIYF,TGTGCCAGCTCACCACCGGTGGGGCTTTCTGGAAACACCATATATTTT
TRBD2,TRBV28,TRBJ2-3,NA,CASRAGAVVDTQYF,TGTGCCAGCAGAGCGGGAGCAGTGGTGGATACGCAGTATTTT
TRBD2,TRBV19,TRBJ2-7,few,CASSGRESSYEQYF,TGTGCCAGTAGCGGGAGGGAGAGCTCCTACGAGCAGTACTTC
TRBD1,TRBV2,TRBJ1-1,NA,CASRKGALRAFF,TGTGCCAGCAGAAAGGGGGCGCTTAGGGCTTTCTTT
NA,TRBV15,TRBJ1-3,NA,CATSRDHMGIGNTIYF,TGTGCCACCAGCAGAGATCACATGGGAATTGGAAACACCATATATTTT
TRBD2,TRBV11-2,TRBJ2-1,NA,CASSKGLGNEQFF,TGTGCCAGCAGCAAGGGACTAGGAAATGAGCAGTTCTTC
NA,TRBV19,TRBJ2-7,NA,CASSVFSGSYEQYF,TGTGCCAGTAGTGTCTTTAGTGGTTCCTACGAGCAGTACTTC
TRBD1,TRBV2,TRBJ2-7,NA,CASSPETGWVYEQYF,TGTGCCAGCAGCCCGGAGACAGGGTGGGTCTACGAGCAGTACTTC
TRBD1,TRBV9,TRBJ2-3,NA,CASSVPTGTGSTDTQYF,TGTGCCAGCAGCGTTCCGACCGGGACAGGGAGTACAGATACGCAGTATTTT
TRBD1,TRBV6-6,TRBJ2-5,once,CASSFQQDRGETQYF,TGTGCCAGCAGTTTCCAACAGGACAGGGGTGAGACCCAGTACTTC
NA,TRBV19,TRBJ2-5,NA,CATRAVPGAQETQYF,TGTGCCACCCGGGCCGTCCCTGGGGCCCAAGAGACCCAGTACTTC
NA,TRBV19,TRBJ1-4,NA,CASSRRETNEKLFF,TGTGCCAGTAGTAGAAGGGAAACTAATGAAAAACTGTTTTTT
TRBD2,TRBV9,TRBJ2-1,NA,CASSGPGLTSSYNEQFF,TGTGCCAGCAGCGGGCCGGGACTAACAAGCTCCTACAATGAGCAGTTCTTC
TRBD2,TRBV5-4,TRBJ2-5,NA,CASSPGSGRISPQYF,TGTGCCAGCAGCCCCGGAAGCGGGAGAATTAGTCCCCAGTACTTC
NA,TRBV2,TRBJ2-2,NA,CASSRGSNTGELFF,TGTGCCAGCAGTCGGGGATCGAACACCGGGGAGCTGTTTTTT
TRBD1,TRBV7-3,TRBJ1-4,NA,CASSKTGTANEKLFF,TGTGCCAGCAGCAAAACCGGGACAGCTAATGAAAAACTGTTTTTT
TRBD2,TRBV2,TRBJ2-5,NA,CASVPGSGRGTQYF,TGTGCCAGCGTACCAGGGAGCGGGAGAGGGACCCAGTACTTC
TRBD1,TRBV7-6,TRBJ1-4,NA,CASRPTGKEKLFF,TGTGCCAGCAGGCCGACAGGGAAGGAAAAACTGTTTTTT
NA,TRBV5-1,TRBJ2-7,NA,CASSFMGSSYEQYF,TGCGCCAGCAGCTTTATGGGCAGTTCCTACGAGCAGTACTTC
TRBD2,TRBV5-4,TRBJ2-3,NA,CASSAGGVSTDTQYF,TGTGCCAGCAGCGCGGGGGGGGTTTCCACAGATACGCAGTATTTT
NA,TRBV5-1,TRBJ2-2,NA,CASSSDARRHTGELFF,TGCGCCAGCAGCTCTGATGCGAGAAGACACACCGGGGAGCTGTTTTTT
NA,TRBV7-9,TRBJ2-7,NA,CASSRSGLAEQYF,TGTGCCAGCAGCCGATCAGGGTTGGCCGAGCAGTACTTC
TRBD1,TRBV7-3,TRBJ2-7,NA,CASSSGQGHDEQYF,TGTGCCAGCAGCTCGGGACAGGGTCACGACGAGCAGTACTTC
NA,TRBV27,TRBJ2-5,NA,CASRPGGAGETQYF,TGTGCCAGCAGACCCGGTGGGGCTGGGGAGACCCAGTACTTC
TRBD1,TRBV6-5,TRBJ2-1,NA,CASRRDSLSYNEQFF,TGTGCCAGCAGACGGGACAGCCTCTCCTACAATGAGCAGTTCTTC
NA,TRBV18,TRBJ1-4,NA,CASSPASFQGLFF,TGTGCCAGCTCACCAGCGAGTTTCCAGGGACTGTTTTTT
TRBD2,TRBV4-1,TRBJ2-2,NA,CASSQTSGRGGELFF,TGCGCCAGCAGCCAGACTAGCGGGAGAGGCGGGGAGCTGTTTTTT
TRBD1,TRBV6-5,TRBJ1-4,NA,CASSSNRGEKLFF,TGTGCCAGCAGTTCAAACAGGGGTGAAAAACTGTTTTTT
NA,TRBV5-1,TRBJ2-1,NA,CASKRDGYNEQFF,TGCGCCAGCAAAAGGGACGGATACAATGAGCAGTTCTTC
TRBD1,TRBV19,TRBJ2-3,NA,CASSIVGQVGDTQYF,TGTGCCAGTAGTATAGTGGGACAGGTCGGAGATACGCAGTATTTT
NA,TRBV27,TRBJ1-2,once,CASSWGGGAYGYTF,TGTGCCAGCAGTTGGGGGGGCGGGGCCTATGGCTACACCTTC
NA,TRBV27,TRBJ1-5,NA,CASSSLSNINQPQHF,TGTGCCAGCAGTTCCCTGTCGAATATCAATCAGCCCCAGCATTTT
NA,TRBV30,TRBJ2-1,NA,CAWGSGIQTYNEQFF,TGTGCCTGGGGGTCGGGAATCCAAACCTACAATGAGCAGTTCTTC
NA,TRBV29-1,TRBJ1-5,NA,CSVMLGSNQPQHF,TGCAGCGTTATGCTGGGTTCCAATCAGCCCCAGCATTTT
NA,TRBV7-3,TRBJ2-3,NA,CASSLGSGTDTQYF,TGTGCCAGCAGCTTGGGCAGTGGCACAGATACGCAGTATTTT
NA,TRBV9,TRBJ2-7,NA,CASSVAQGYEQYF,TGTGCCAGCAGCGTAGCGCAGGGGTACGAGCAGTACTTC
TRBD1,TRBV5-4,TRBJ2-5,NA,CASSPLGQQETQYF,TGTGCCAGCAGCCCGTTGGGACAGCAAGAGACCCAGTACTTC
TRBD2,TRBV25-1,TRBJ2-7,once,CASSGGLAGGTSSYEQYF,TGTGCCAGCAGTGGGGGGCTAGCGGGAGGAACCTCCTCCTACGAGCAGTACTTC
TRBD2,TRBV9,TRBJ2-7,NA,CASSVGGTSGYEQYF,TGTGCCAGCAGCGTGGGGGGGACTAGCGGTTACGAGCAGTACTTC
NA,TRBV19,TRBJ1-5,once,CASRTDGRGNQPQHF,TGTGCCAGTAGGACGGATGGCAGGGGCAATCAGCCCCAGCATTTT
NA,TRBV18,TRBJ1-1,NA,CASSAPGRASTEAFF,TGTGCCAGCTCGGCCCCTGGCAGGGCCTCCACGGAAGCTTTCTTT